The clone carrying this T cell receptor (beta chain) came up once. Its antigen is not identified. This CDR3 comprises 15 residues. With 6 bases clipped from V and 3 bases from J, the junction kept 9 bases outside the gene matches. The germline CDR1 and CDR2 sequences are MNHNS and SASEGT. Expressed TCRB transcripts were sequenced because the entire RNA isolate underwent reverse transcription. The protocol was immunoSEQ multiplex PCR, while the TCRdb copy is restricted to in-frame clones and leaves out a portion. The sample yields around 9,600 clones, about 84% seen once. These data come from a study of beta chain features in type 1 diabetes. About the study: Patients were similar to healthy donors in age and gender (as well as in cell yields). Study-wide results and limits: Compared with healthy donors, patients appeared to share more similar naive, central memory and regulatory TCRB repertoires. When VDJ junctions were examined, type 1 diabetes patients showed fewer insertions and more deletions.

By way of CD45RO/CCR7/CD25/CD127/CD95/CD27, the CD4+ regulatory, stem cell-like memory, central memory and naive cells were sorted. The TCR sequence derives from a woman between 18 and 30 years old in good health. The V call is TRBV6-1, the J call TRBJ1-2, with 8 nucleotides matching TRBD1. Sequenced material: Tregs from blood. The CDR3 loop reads CASRVPGQVYYGYTF. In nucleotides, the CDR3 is TGTGCCAGCAGGGTCCCGGGACAGGTTTACTATGGCTACACCTTC.